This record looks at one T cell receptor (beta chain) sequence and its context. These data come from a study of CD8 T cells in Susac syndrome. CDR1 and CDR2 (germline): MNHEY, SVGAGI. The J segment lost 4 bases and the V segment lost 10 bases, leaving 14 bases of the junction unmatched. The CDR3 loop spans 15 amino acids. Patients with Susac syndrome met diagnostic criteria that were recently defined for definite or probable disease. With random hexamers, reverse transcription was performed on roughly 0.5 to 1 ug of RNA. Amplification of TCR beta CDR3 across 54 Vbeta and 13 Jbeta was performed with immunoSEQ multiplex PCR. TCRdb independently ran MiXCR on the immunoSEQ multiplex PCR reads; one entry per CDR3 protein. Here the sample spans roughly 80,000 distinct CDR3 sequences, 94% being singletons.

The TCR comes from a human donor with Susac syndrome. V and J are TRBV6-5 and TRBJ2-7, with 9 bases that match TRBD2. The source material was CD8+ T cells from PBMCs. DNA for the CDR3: TGTGCCACCTGTTCAAAGCCTAGCGGGACGTACGAGCAGTACTTC. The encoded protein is CATCSKPSGTYEQYF.